This is a list of T cell receptor beta chains from one sample in a study of cytomegalovirus exposure and HLA in healthy donors. The table came from immunoSEQ multiplex PCR; TCRdb's copy has only in-frame clones and leaves some out. The repertoire holds roughly 200,000 clones, with 75% to 85% as singletons. Material: PBMCs. Source of these receptors: a woman in her twenties or thirties in good health and CMV-seropositive. CDR3s include the opening cysteine and the closing phenylalanine or tryptophan. D genes are given only for firm matches. Clone size is shown for a subset of rows, as once, few, many or a class of expanded clone.

clone_size d_call j_call v_call cdr3_nt cdr3_aa
few NA TRBJ1-1 TRBV9 TGTGCCAGCAGCGTAGGCAGTATGAACACTGAAGCTTTCTTT CASSVGSMNTEAFF
NA NA TRBJ1-1 TRBV6-6 TGTGCCACTAGGCGGGGGGAGAATACTGAAGCTTTCTTT CATRRGENTEAFF
NA NA TRBJ2-3 TRBV28 TGTGCCACCCTTAGCTTGTCTACGCAGTATTTT CATLSLSTQYF
NA TRBD2 TRBJ2-1 TRBV5-4 TGTGCCAGCAGCTTGGCCGGGGGGAGCTCCTACAATGAGCAGTTCTTC CASSLAGGSSYNEQFF
NA NA TRBJ2-5 TRBV25-1 TGTGCCAGCAGTGAATATAAAGAGACCCAGTACTTC CASSEYKETQYF
NA TRBD1 TRBJ2-2 TRBV28 TGTGCCAGCAGTTTAGGGACAGGGAACACCGGGGAGCTGTTTTTT CASSLGTGNTGELFF
few TRBD1 TRBJ2-5 TRBV5-1 TGCGCCAGCAGCTTCGGGACAGCGGAAGAGACCCAGTACTTC CASSFGTAEETQYF
NA NA TRBJ1-2 TRBV7-6 TGTGCCAGCAGCTTGTCCCCGACTGGCTATGGCTACACCTTC CASSLSPTGYGYTF
NA NA TRBJ1-1 TRBV19 TGTGCCAGTACCCCACCTGAGTACGGGAACACTGAAGCTTTCTTT CASTPPEYGNTEAFF
NA TRBD1 TRBJ2-7 TRBV11-3 TGTGCCAGCAGCTTAGTACAGGGGGGCGAGCAGTACTTC CASSLVQGGEQYF
NA TRBD2 TRBJ2-1 TRBV4-2 TGTGCCAGCAGCCATGACGGGACTAGCGCTTACAATGAGCAGTTCTTC CASSHDGTSAYNEQFF
NA TRBD1 TRBJ2-7 TRBV19 TGTGCCAGCGCCGGACAGGGGAGTCTCTCCTACGAGCAGTACTTC CASAGQGSLSYEQYF
NA NA TRBJ2-5 TRBV12-5 TGTGCTAGTGGTTTGGGGTCGGGGGGCCAGGAGACCCAGTACTTC CASGLGSGGQETQYF
NA TRBD2 TRBJ2-3 TRBV6-1 TGTGCCAGCAGTGATGTGACTAGCGGAGATACGCAGTATTTT CASSDVTSGDTQYF
NA NA TRBJ1-1 TRBV9 TGTGCCAGCAGCGTAGCTGTCGGGGGTACGACTGAAGCTTTCTTT CASSVAVGGTTEAFF
NA TRBD1 TRBJ2-7 TRBV5-1 TGCGCCAGCAGCCCCGACACAGGGGGAACCTACGAGCAGTACTTC CASSPDTGGTYEQYF
NA NA TRBJ1-5 TRBV11-2 TGTGCCAGCAGCTTAGCCAGGGATCAGCCCCAGCATTTT CASSLARDQPQHF
NA NA TRBJ1-2 TRBV11-2 TGTGCCAGCAGCGAGAACAGGTTAAACTATGGCTACACCTTC CASSENRLNYGYTF
NA TRBD1 TRBJ1-6 TRBV5-1 TGCGCCAGCAGCCACTCGGGACAGAATTCACCCCTCCACTTT CASSHSGQNSPLHF
NA NA TRBJ2-5 TRBV7-9 TGTGCCAGCAGCGTCCTAGAAGCGGGCAAACAAGAGACCCAGTACTTC CASSVLEAGKQETQYF
few NA TRBJ2-7 TRBV29-1 TGCAGCGTCGGGACATCCGGGGGGTACGAGCAGTACTTC CSVGTSGGYEQYF
NA NA TRBJ2-1 TRBV11-2 TGTGCCAGCAGCTGGATACAGGGAGGGGGTGAGCAGTTCTTC CASSWIQGGGEQFF
NA NA TRBJ2-2 TRBV10-1 TGCGCCAGAAGGGGGACGGGCATCCCCGGGGAGCTGTTTTTT CARRGTGIPGELFF
NA TRBD1 TRBJ1-3 TRBV18 TGTGCCAGCTCACCAAGGAGCCCCCCAGGGGGCAGAGGAAACACCATATATTTT CASSPRSPPGGRGNTIYF
NA NA TRBJ1-2 TRBV6-6 TGTGCCAGCAGCCTGGACATCTATGGCTACACCTTC CASSLDIYGYTF